The present T cell receptor (beta chain) was sequenced within a study of T cell responses to AZD1222 COVID-19 vaccine. Overall study: Analyses pooled second doses at about 4 or about 12 weeks. Regarding the study as a whole: Repertoires were collected only later (after the peak T cell response had occurred). Clonal diversity was possibly underestimated, and white British individuals and females predominated among donors.

The assay was immunoSEQ multiplex PCR, and TCRdb's table has in-frame clones only and misses some. In the table there are roughly 140,000 clones, 91% of which are singletons. Details on this clone: The antigen is undetermined.

The source was peripheral blood, collected on day 0 of AZD1222 vaccination. This receptor was obtained from an adult in good health.

CDR3 in amino acids: CASSPAGGMNTEAFF. As DNA, the CDR3 is TGTGCCAGTAGCCCAGCAGGGGGCATGAACACTGAAGCTTTCTTT. The chain carries TRBV19 and TRBJ1-1; 8 bases map to TRBD1. Germline CDR1 LNHDA, CDR2 SQIVND (reference sequence). This CDR3 region has 15 residues. The V and J ends lost 6 bases and 0 bases, in that order; junction bases with no gene match: 6.